This T cell receptor (beta chain) emerged from a study of shared clonotypes between healthy human individuals. Per the original methods: Because ImmunoSEQ provided only junction sequences with no quality scores, the filtering differed. TCRdb's table, derived via immunoSEQ multiplex PCR, lists solely in-frame clones and lacks some. D and trimming were read from the DNA, whereas the V and J calls and clone size are those reported in that table. This table has about 1 million clones, about 80% appearing once. The study, taken as a whole, reports: It was the non-shared clonotypes that had lower generation probabilities than clonotypes shared by all four donors. Memory subsets generally showed lower estimated richness than naive subsets.

This clone was seen a single time. Its specificity is not known. This CDR3 has 14 amino acids. Germline loops: CDR1 SEHNR, CDR2 FQNEAQ (reference sequence). V shed 1 base and J shed 12 bases, with 17 bases lying between them. CD45RA+ naive and CD45RA-negative memory subsets were separated from CD4+ cells. The sample was memory CD4+ T cells sorted from blood. Subset meaning: CD45RA-negative fraction. The V gene is TRBV7-9, the J gene TRBJ2-3; tentatively, D is TRBD1 or TRBD2 (5 bases each). This TCR was recovered from a man between 18 and 35 years old in good health. CDR3 sequence (DNA): TGTGCCAGCAGCTTAGGGGGGTTTGGCGGCCGTCAGTATTTT. Its translation is CASSLGGFGGRQYF.